Each of the 6 T cell receptor beta chains below was sequenced from the same sample in a study of human T cells and chemical hapten exposure. Regarding time point: patch test 1, 2 weeks after DPC sensitization. The treatment is: therapeutic diphenylcyclopropenone sensitization with weekly scalp DPC. TCRdb independently ran MiXCR on the RACE reads; one entry per CDR3 protein. This table has 350,000 or so distinct CDR3 sequences, about 7% appearing once. Sequences were derived from whole blood, sampled in connection with sensitization to the hapten diphenylcyclopropenone (DPC). These receptors all come from a woman under 30 with alopecia areata. Some clones in this sample may be carry-over from other donors' samples.

This clonotype came up many times. The J gene is TRBJ2-2, the V gene TRBV4-1; D is unresolved. Germline values: CDR1 MGHRA, CDR2 YSYEKL. The CDR3 consists of 13 residues. V was cut by 5 bases and J by 2 bases, with 6 bases left in between. CDR3 protein: CASSRANTGELFF. The CDR3 coding sequence is TGCGCCAGCAGCAGGGCAAACACCGGGGAGCTGTTTTTT.

This clonotype was counted many times. The CDR3 DNA sequence: TGTGCCAGCAGCCACAGACATGGCAATCAGCCCCAGCATTTT. Amino acid sequence: CASSHRHGNQPQHF. The V call is TRBV3-1, the J call TRBJ1-5; D is undetermined. In germline, CDR1 is LGHDT, CDR2 YNNKEL (reference sequence). This CDR3 region has 14 residues. V was clipped by 3 bases and J by 2 bases, with 8 bases between them.

This clonotype was seen many times. The genes are TRBV5-1 and TRBJ2-5, with a possible D match to TRBD1 (6 bases). V dropped 3 bases and J dropped 3 bases, with 21 bases sitting between them. Germline assignment: CDR1 SGHRS and CDR2 YFSETQ. The CDR3 is 17 amino acids. This CDR3 is CASSSSTGLQVKETQYF. In nucleotides, the CDR3 is TGCGCCAGCAGCTCGTCCACAGGGTTACAAGTCAAAGAGACCCAGTACTTC.

This clonotype was found a few times. This chain uses TRBV6-5 with TRBJ2-1, with 10 bases identical to TRBD2. Germline CDR1 reads MNHEY; CDR2 reads SVGAGI. The CDR3 has 16 residues. Trimming cost V 2 bases and J 7 bases; bases outside gene matches: 8. The CDR3 nucleotides are TGTGCCAGCAGTTACCCTCAGCGGGGGGGCCGGAATGAGCAGTTCTTC. It specifies CASSYPQRGGRNEQFF.

This clonotype showed up many times. The rearrangement uses TRBV20-1 and TRBJ2-2, with 8 bases fitting TRBD2. CDR1 is DFQATT, CDR2 SNEGSKA, per germline (reference sequence). J was trimmed by 2 bases and V by 6 bases; bases with no gene match: 5. The CDR3 has 14 amino acids. The CDR3 coding sequence is TGCAGTGCGAGGACTAGCACAAACACCGGGGAGCTGTTTTTT. It codes for CSARTSTNTGELFF.

This clonotype was picked up many times. V is TRBV29-1 and J is TRBJ2-1; D is uncertain. Trimming stripped 0 bases from V and 4 bases from J, with 7 bases between. This CDR3 region has 13 residues. Germline CDR1 SQVTM, CDR2 ANQGSEA. This CDR3 reads CSVEDIEYNEQFF. The CDR3 DNA is TGCAGCGTTGAAGACATAGAGTACAATGAGCAGTTCTTC.